This T cell receptor beta chain was documented in a study of T cell responses to AZD1222 COVID-19 vaccine. Germline CDR1 is SGDLS and CDR2 is YYNGEE. J gave up 4 bases and V 0 bases, and 10 bases lay outside the gene matches. There are 18 residues in the CDR3. Data came from immunoSEQ multiplex PCR; TCRdb stores just in-frame clones and leaves some out. The sample has roughly 70,000 clones; approximately 90% are singletons. The rearrangement joins TRBV9 to TRBJ1-3, with 10 bases aligning to TRBD1. The sample in question was peripheral blood, obtained on day 0 of AZD1222 vaccination. The receptor's source is an adult in good health. The CDR3 nucleotides are TGTGCCAGCAGCGTAGCGTCGGGGACAGGGGCAGCAGGAAACACCATATATTTT. Its protein product is CASSVASGTGAAGNTIYF.